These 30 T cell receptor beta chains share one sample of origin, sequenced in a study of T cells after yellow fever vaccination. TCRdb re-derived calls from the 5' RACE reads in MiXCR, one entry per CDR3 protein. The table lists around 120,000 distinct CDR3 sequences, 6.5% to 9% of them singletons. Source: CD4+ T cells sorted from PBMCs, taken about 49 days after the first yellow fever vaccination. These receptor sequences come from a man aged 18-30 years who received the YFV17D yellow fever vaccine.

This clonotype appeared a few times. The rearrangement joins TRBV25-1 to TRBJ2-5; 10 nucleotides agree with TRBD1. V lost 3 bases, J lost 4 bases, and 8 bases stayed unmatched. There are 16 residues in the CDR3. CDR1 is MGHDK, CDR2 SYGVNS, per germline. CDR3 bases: TGTGCCAGCAGTGACCGGGACAGGGGTAGTCGAGAGACCCAGTACTTC. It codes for CASSDRDRGSRETQYF.

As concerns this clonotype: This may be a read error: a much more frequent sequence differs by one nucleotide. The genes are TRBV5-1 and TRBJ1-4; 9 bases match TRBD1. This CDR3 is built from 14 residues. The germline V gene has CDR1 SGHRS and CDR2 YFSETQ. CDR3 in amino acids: CASGLGQGGEKLFF. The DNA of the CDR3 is TGCGCCAGCGGCTTGGGACAGGGCGGTGAAAAACTGTTTTTT.

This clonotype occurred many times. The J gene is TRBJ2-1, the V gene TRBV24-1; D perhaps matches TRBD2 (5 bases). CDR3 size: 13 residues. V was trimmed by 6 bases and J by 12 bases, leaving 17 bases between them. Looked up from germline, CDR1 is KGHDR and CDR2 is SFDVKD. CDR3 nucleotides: TGTGCCACCAGTAAAGGGCATTCCGAGGGGCAGTTCTTC. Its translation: CATSKGHSEGQFF.

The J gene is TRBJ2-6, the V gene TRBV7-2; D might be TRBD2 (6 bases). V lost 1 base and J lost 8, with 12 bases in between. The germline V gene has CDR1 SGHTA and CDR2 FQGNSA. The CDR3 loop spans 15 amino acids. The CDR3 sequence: CASSLVGRGTNVLTF. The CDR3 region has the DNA TGTGCCAGCAGCTTAGTTGGGCGGGGAACCAACGTCCTGACTTTC.

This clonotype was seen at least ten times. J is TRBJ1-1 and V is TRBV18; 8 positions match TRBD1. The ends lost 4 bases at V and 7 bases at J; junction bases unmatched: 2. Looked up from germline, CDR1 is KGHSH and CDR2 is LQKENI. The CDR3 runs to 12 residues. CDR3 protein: CASSRTGLEAFF. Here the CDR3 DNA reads TGTGCCAGCTCACGGACAGGGCTTGAAGCTTTCTTT.

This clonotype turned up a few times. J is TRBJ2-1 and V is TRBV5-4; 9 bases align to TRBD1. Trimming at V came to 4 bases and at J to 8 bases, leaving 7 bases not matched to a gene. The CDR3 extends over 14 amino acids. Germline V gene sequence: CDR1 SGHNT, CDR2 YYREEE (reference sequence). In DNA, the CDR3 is TGTGCCAGCAGCACTTACACAGGGGGCGATGAGCAGTTCTTC. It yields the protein CASSTYTGGDEQFF. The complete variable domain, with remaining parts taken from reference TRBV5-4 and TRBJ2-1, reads ETGVTQSPTHLIKTRGQQVTLRCSSQSGHNTVSWYQQALGQGPQFIFQYYREEENGRGNFPPRFSGLQFPNYSSELNVNALELDDSALYLCASSTYTGGDEQFFGPGTRLTVL.

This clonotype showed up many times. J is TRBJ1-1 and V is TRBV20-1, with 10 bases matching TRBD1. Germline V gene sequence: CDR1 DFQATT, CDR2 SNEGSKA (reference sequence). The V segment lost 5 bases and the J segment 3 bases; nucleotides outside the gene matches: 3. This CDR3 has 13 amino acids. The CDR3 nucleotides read TGCAGTGCTCCGGGGACAGGGGACACTGAAGCTTTCTTT. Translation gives CSAPGTGDTEAFF.

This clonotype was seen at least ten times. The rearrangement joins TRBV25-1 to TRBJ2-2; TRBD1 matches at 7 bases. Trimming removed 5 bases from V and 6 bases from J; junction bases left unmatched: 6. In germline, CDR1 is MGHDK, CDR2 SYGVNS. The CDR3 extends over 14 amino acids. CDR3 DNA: TGTGCCAGCAGTCTGACAGGGCTTGCCGGGGAGCTGTTTTTT. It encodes CASSLTGLAGELFF.

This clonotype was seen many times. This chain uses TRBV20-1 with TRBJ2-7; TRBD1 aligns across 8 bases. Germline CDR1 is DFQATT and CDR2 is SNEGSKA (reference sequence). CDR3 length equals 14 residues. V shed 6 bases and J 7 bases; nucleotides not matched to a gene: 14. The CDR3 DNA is TGCAGTGCATACGAGGGTGCAGGGGGCCGTGAGCAGTACGTC. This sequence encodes CSAYEGAGGREQYV.

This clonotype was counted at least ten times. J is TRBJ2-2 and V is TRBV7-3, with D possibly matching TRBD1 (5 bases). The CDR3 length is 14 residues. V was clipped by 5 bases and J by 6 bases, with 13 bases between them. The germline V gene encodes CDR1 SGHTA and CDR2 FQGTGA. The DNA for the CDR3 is TGTGCCAGCAGCCCAGGACATTTACCCGGGGAGCTGTTTTTT. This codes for CASSPGHLPGELFF.

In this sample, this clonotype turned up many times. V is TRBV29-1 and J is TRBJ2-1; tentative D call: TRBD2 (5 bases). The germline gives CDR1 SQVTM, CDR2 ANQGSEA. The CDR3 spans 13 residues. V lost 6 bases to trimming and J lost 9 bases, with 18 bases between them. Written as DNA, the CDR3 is TGCAGCGTCGAATATAGGGTCAGCGGTGAGCAGTTCTTC. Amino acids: CSVEYRVSGEQFF.

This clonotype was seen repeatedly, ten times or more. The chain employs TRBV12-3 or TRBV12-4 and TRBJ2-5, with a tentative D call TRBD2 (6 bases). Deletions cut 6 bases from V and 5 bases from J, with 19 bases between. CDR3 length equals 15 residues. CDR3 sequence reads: CASRPGLQPGETQYF. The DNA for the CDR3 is TGTGCCAGCAGGCCGGGACTCCAGCCGGGCGAGACCCAGTACTTC.

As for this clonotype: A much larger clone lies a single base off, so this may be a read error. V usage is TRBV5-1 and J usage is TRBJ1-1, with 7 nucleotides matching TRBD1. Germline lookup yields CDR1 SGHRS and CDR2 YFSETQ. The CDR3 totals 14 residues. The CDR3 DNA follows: TGCGCCAGCAGCCTAACAGGGGTGAAGACTGAAGCTTTCTTT. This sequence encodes CASSLTGVKTEAFF. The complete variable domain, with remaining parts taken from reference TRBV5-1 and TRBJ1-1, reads KAGVTQTPRYLIKTRGQQVTLSCSPISGHRSVSWYQQTPGQGLQFLFEYFSETQRNKGNFPGRFSGRQFSNSRSEMNVSTLELGDSALYLCASSLTGVKTEAFFGQGTRLTVV.

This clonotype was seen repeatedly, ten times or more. The CDR3 DNA is TGCGCCAGCAGCTTGGTGGGCCCCTGGGAGGAGACCCAGTACTTC. It encodes CASSLVGPWEETQYF. The chain employs TRBV5-1 and TRBJ2-5, with D maybe TRBD2 (5 bases). In germline, CDR1 is SGHRS, CDR2 YFSETQ. Trimming pared 0 bases from V and 5 bases from J, leaving 14 bases between. CDR3 size: 15 residues. Supplemented by reference TRBV5-1 and TRBJ2-5, the full variable domain reads KAGVTQTPRYLIKTRGQQVTLSCSPISGHRSVSWYQQTPGQGLQFLFEYFSETQRNKGNFPGRFSGRQFSNSRSEMNVSTLELGDSALYLCASSLVGPWEETQYFGPGTRLLVL.

CDR3 nucleotide sequence: TGCGCCGCCGAGGGGCCGGGGGTCCACGAGCAGTACGTC. Translated: CAAEGPGVHEQYV. The chain carries TRBV10-1 and TRBJ2-7, with D possibly being TRBD2 (6 bases). There are 13 residues in the CDR3. V lost 11 bases and J 5 bases, leaving 19 bases between the germline ends. Per the germline V gene, CDR1 is WNHNN and CDR2 is SYGVQD (reference sequence).

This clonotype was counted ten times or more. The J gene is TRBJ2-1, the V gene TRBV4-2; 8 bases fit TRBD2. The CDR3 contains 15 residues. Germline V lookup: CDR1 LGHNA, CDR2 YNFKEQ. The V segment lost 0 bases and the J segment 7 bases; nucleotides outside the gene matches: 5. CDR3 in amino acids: CASSQDTGGWNEQFF. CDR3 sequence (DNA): TGTGCCAGCAGCCAAGATACGGGGGGGTGGAATGAGCAGTTCTTC.

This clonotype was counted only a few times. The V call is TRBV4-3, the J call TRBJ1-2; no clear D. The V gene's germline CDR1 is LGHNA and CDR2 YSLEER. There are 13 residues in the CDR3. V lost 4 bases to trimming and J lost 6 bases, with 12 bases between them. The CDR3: CASSPGDSDGYTF. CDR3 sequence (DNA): TGCGCCAGCAGCCCCGGAGATAGTGATGGCTACACCTTC.

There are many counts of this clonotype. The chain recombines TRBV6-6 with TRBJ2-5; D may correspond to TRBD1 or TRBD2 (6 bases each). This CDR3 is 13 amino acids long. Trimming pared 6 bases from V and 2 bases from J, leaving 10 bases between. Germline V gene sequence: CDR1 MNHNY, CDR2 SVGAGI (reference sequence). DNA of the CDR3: TGTGCCAGCAGCCGGGGGACACAAGAGACCCAGTACTTC. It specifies CASSRGTQETQYF.

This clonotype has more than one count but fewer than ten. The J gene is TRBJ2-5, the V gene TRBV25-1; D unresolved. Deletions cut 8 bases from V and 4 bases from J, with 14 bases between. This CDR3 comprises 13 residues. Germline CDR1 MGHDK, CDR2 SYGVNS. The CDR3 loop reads CASGGRGPETQYF. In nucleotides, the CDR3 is TGTGCCAGCGGCGGTCGCGGCCCAGAGACCCAGTACTTC. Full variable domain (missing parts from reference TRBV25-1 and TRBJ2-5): EADIYQTPRYLVIGTGKKITLECSQTMGHDKMYWYQQDPGMELHLIHYSYGVNSTEKGDLSSESTVSRIRTEHFPLTLESARPSHTSQYLCASGGRGPETQYFGPGTRLLVL.

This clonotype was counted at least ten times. CDR3 amino acids: CASSMPTGSGANVLTF. CDR3 coding DNA: TGCGCCAGCAGCATGCCAACAGGGTCTGGGGCCAACGTCCTGACTTTC. J is TRBJ2-6 and V is TRBV5-1; the D gene is possibly TRBD1 (6 bases). Trimming took 4 bases from V and 1 from J, leaving 12 bases between them. The CDR3 loop spans 16 amino acids. Per the germline V gene, CDR1 is SGHRS and CDR2 is YFSETQ.

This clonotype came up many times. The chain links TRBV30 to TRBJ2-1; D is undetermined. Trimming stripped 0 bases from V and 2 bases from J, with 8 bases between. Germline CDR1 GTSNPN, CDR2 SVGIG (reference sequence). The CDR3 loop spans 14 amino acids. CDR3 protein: CAWSVSVAYNEQFF. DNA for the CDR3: TGTGCCTGGAGTGTATCCGTAGCCTACAATGAGCAGTTCTTC. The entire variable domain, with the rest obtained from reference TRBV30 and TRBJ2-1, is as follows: SQTIHQWPATLVQPVGSPLSLECTVEGTSNPNLYWYRQAAGRGLQLLFYSVGIGQISSEVPQNLSASRPQDRQFILSSKKLLLSDSGFYLCAWSVSVAYNEQFFGPGTRLTVL.

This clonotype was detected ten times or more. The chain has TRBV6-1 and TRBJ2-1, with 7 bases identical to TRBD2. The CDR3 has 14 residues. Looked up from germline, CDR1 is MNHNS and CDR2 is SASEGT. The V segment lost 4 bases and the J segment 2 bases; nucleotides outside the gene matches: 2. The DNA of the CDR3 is TGTGCCAGCAGTGCTAGCGGAACCTACAATGAGCAGTTCTTC. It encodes CASSASGTYNEQFF.

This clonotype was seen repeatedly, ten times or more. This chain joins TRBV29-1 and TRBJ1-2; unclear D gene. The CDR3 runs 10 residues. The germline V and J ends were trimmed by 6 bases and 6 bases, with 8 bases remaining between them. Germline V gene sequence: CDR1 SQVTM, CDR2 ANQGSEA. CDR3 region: CSVDRHGYTF. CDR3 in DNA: TGCAGCGTCGACCGGCATGGCTACACCTTC.

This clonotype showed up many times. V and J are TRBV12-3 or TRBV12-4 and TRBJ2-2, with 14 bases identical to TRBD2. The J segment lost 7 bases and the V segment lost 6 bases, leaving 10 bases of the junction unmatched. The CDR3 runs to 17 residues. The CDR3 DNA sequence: TGTGCCAGCAGCCGTTGGACTAGCGGGGGGAAGGGCGGGGAGCTGTTTTTT. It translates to CASSRWTSGGKGGELFF.

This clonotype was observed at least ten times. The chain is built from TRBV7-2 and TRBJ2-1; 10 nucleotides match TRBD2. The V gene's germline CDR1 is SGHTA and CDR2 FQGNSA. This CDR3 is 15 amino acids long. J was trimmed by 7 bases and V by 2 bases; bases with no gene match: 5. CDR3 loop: CASSLPTSGQNEQFF. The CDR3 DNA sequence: TGTGCCAGCAGCTTACCGACTAGCGGGCAAAATGAGCAGTTCTTC.

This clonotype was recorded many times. The CDR3 coding sequence is TGTGCCAGCAGCTCCCTACTGGACGGACTTATCACCGGGGAGCTGTTTTTT. Its translation: CASSSLLDGLITGELFF. V is TRBV7-2 and J is TRBJ2-2; D perhaps matches TRBD2 (5 bases). Trimming took 4 bases from V and 4 from J, leaving 19 bases between them. Germline lookup yields CDR1 SGHTA and CDR2 FQGNSA. This CDR3 is built from 17 residues.

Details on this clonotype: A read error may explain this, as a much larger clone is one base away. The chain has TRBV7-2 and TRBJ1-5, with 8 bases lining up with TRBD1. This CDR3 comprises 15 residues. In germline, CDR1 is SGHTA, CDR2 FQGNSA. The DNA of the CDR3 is TGTGCCAGCAGCCCTGACAGGGGCAGCAAACAGCCCCAGCATTTT. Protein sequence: CASSPDRGSKQPQHF.

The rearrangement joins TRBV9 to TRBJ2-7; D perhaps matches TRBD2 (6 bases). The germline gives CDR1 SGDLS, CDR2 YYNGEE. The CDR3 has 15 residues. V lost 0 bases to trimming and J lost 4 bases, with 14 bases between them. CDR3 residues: CASSVAQTGVYEQYF. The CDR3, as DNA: TGTGCCAGCAGCGTAGCTCAGACGGGGGTTTACGAGCAGTACTTC.

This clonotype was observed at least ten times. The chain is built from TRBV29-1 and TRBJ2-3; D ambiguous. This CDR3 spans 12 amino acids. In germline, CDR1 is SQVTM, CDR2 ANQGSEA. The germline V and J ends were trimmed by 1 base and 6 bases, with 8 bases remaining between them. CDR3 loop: CSVEAASDTQYF. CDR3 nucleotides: TGCAGCGTTGAAGCGGCGAGTGATACGCAGTATTTT.

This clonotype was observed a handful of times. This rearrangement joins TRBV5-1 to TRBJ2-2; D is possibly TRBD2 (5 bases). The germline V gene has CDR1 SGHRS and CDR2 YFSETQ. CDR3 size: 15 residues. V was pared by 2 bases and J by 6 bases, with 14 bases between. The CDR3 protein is CASSLEDPRAGELFF. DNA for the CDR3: TGCGCCAGCAGCTTAGAGGACCCGAGGGCCGGGGAGCTGTTTTTT.